This T cell receptor (beta chain) was obtained from a study of blood T cell repertoires in COVID-19. Authors' data handling: Reference gene primer amplification yielded estimated nucleated cell counts. Libraries were prepared by immunoSEQ multiplex PCR; TCRdb keeps only in-frame clonotypes and omits some of them. Clonal size and the V and J genes are those of that table, whereas D and trimming came from the DNA. The sample carries roughly 120,000 clones, 90% recorded once. The germline CDR1 and CDR2 sequences are KGHDR and SFDVKD. This CDR3 has 12 residues. J gave up 9 bases and V 4 bases, and 4 bases lay outside the gene matches. Recruited during active infection, patients (from Seattle) were subsequently followed longitudinally.

Specimen: peripheral blood. This rearrangement joins TRBV24-1 to TRBJ1-1; 7 bases agree with TRBD1. The TCR comes from a man between 60 and 75 years old with COVID-19, enrolled during active disease. CDR3 residues: CATSDNRGKAFF. CDR3 sequence (DNA): TGTGCCACCAGTGACAACAGGGGAAAAGCTTTCTTT.